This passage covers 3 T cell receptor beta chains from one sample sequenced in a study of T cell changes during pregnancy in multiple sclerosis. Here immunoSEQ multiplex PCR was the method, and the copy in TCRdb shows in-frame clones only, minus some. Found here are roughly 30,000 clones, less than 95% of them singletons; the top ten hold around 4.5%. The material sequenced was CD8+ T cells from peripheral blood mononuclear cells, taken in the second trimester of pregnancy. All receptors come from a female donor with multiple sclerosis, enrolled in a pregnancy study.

The CDR3 protein is CASSRQGYEQYF. The CDR3, as DNA: TGTGCCAGCAGCCGACAGGGCTACGAGCAGTACTTC. This rearrangement joins TRBV7-9 to TRBJ2-7; 7 nucleotides match TRBD1. Trimming at V came to 5 bases and at J to 3 bases, leaving 1 base not matched to a gene. The germline V gene has CDR1 SEHNR and CDR2 FQNEAQ (reference sequence). The CDR3 consists of 12 residues.

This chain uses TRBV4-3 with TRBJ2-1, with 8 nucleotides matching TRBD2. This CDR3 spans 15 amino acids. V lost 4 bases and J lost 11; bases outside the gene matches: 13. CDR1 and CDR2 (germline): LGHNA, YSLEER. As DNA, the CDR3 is TGCGCCAGCAGCCTCACCTACCCCACTAGCGGAAAGCAGTTCTTC. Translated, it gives CASSLTYPTSGKQFF.

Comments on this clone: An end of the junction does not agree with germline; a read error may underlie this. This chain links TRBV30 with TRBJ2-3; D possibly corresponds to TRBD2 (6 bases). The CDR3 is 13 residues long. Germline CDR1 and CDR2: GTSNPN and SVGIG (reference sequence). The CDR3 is CACWLASRDTQYF. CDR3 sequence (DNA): TGTGCCTGTTGGCTAGCGAGCAGAGATACGCAGTATTTT. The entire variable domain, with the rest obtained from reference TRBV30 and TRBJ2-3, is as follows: SQTIHQWPATLVQPVGSPLSLECTVEGTSNPNLYWYRQAAGRGLQLLFYSVGIGQISSEVPQNLSASRPQDRQFILSSKKLLLSDSGFYLCACWLASRDTQYFGPGTRLTVL.